The 24 T cell receptor beta chains reported below all come from one sample, sequenced in a study of patients and donors after allogeneic stem cell transplantation. TCRdb independently ran MiXCR on the RT-PCR reads; one entry per CDR3 protein. The sample carries about 400,000 distinct CDR3 sequences, under 20% recorded once. Sequenced: blood, either unsorted or a sorted T cell fraction (not recorded which). These TCRs come from a human donor who was either an allogeneic HSCT recipient or a stem cell or donor lymphocyte infusion donor (not recorded which). It is not recorded whose cells these are; they may come from a transplant donor.

The CDR3, as DNA: TGCAGCGCCAAGGGACAGCTGAGTGGCTACACCTTC. Translation gives CSAKGQLSGYTF. The chain uses TRBV29-1 and TRBJ1-2; 7 bases fit TRBD1. CDR1 is SQVTM, CDR2 ANQGSEA, per germline. Trimming took 7 bases from V and 7 from J; bases not matched to a gene: 9. The CDR3 consists of 12 residues.

At least ten counts were recorded for this clonotype. The chain links TRBV4-1 to TRBJ1-2; D is unresolved. Germline CDR1 and CDR2: MGHRA and YSYEKL. CDR3 size: 14 residues. Trimming shortened V by 2 bases and J by 2 bases, and 9 bases separated the two germline ends. DNA for the CDR3: TGCGCCAGCAGCCAATTGGAGGGAAACTATGGCTACACCTTC. Amino acids: CASSQLEGNYGYTF.

V and J are TRBV29-1 and TRBJ2-7, with a tentative D call TRBD1 (7 bases). V was trimmed by 4 bases and J by 5 bases, leaving 12 bases between them. From germline, CDR1 is SQVTM and CDR2 ANQGSEA. The CDR3 runs to 12 residues. In DNA form, the CDR3 reads TGCAGCGTTGTTGGCAGGGGGGACGAGCAGTACTTC. It translates to CSVVGRGDEQYF.

V gene TRBV7-2 combines with J gene TRBJ1-2; no definite D call. This CDR3 contains 15 residues. Per germline, CDR1 SGHTA and CDR2 FQGNSA. Trimming stripped 1 base from V and 0 bases from J, with 9 bases between. This CDR3 reads CASSLERVANYGYTF. The CDR3 bases are TGTGCCAGCAGCTTAGAGAGGGTAGCTAACTATGGCTACACCTTC.

The CDR3 loop reads CASSETGAPTDTQYF. The CDR3, as DNA: TGTGCCAGCAGCGAGACGGGGGCGCCTACAGATACGCAGTATTTT. The chain has TRBV9 and TRBJ2-3; D may be TRBD1 or TRBD2 (6 bases each). Looked up from germline, CDR1 is SGDLS and CDR2 is YYNGEE. Trimming left V 3 bases short and J 3 bases short, with 14 bases between. This CDR3 region has 15 residues.

The sample holds one count of this clonotype. The DNA of the CDR3 is TGTGCCAGCAGCCCCAGGACAGGGTTCGGCAAAAACATTCAGTACTTC. Its protein is CASSPRTGFGKNIQYF. The chain recombines TRBV7-9 with TRBJ2-4; 8 bases match TRBD1. The V gene end was trimmed by 5 bases and the J gene end by 3 bases; junction bases not matched to a gene: 9. This CDR3 is built from 16 residues. CDR1 is SEHNR, CDR2 FQNEAQ, per germline (reference sequence).

The V call is TRBV7-8, the J call TRBJ2-4, with 9 bases lining up with TRBD1. Germline CDR1 SGHVS, CDR2 FQNEAQ. The CDR3 totals 15 residues. The junction had 4 bases not matched to a gene; V was cut back by 4 bases and J by 3 bases. The CDR3: CASSSWGQGKNIQYF. The CDR3 bases are TGTGCCAGCAGCTCCTGGGGACAGGGCAAAAACATTCAGTACTTC.

This clonotype appeared a few times. The chain carries TRBV2 and TRBJ2-3; 10 bases align to TRBD1. Germline V gene lookup returns CDR1 SNHLY and CDR2 FYNNEI. V dropped 5 bases and J dropped 6; count of bases not matched to a gene: 8. The CDR3 consists of 15 residues. CDR3 coding DNA: TGTGCCAGCAGTTTCGACAGGGGGCTTAAGGATACGCAGTATTTT. Its protein product is CASSFDRGLKDTQYF.

This sequence joins TRBV29-1 and TRBJ2-4, with D perhaps TRBD1 or TRBD2 (6 bases each). V lost 4 bases to trimming and J lost 4 bases, with 14 bases between them. CDR3 length: 14 amino acids. Looked up from germline, CDR1 is SQVTM and CDR2 is ANQGSEA. The CDR3 DNA sequence: TGCAGCGTTGCGGGAAGGGGGGAAAAAAACATTCAGTACTTC. Translated, it gives CSVAGRGEKNIQYF.

This clonotype has ten or more counts. This sequence joins TRBV28 and TRBJ2-2; 12 nucleotides line up with TRBD2. The CDR3 sequence is 16 residues long. The V gene's germline CDR1 is MDHEN and CDR2 SYDVKM. J gave up 4 bases and V 5 bases, and 5 bases lay outside the gene matches. CDR3 sequence reads: CASSLLGLAGTGELFF. The CDR3 bases are TGTGCCAGCAGTCTCCTGGGACTAGCGGGCACCGGGGAGCTGTTTTTT.

The chain employs TRBV5-1 and TRBJ2-3, with 8 bases that match TRBD1. Unmatched junction bases numbered 11, after V lost 0 bases and J lost 2 bases. Germline V CDR1 and CDR2: SGHRS, YFSETQ. The CDR3 is made up of 18 amino acids. The CDR3 spells CASSLAGFGQGNTDTQYF. The DNA of the CDR3 is TGCGCCAGCAGCTTGGCCGGTTTCGGACAGGGTAACACAGATACGCAGTATTTT.

The DNA for the CDR3 is TGTGCCAGCAGCCCACAGGGTTTTGGGGAAGCTTTCTTT. Translated, it gives CASSPQGFGEAFF. The chain uses TRBV11-3 and TRBJ1-1; D is perhaps TRBD1 (6 bases). V gave up 5 bases and J gave up 8 bases, with 15 bases separating them. In germline, CDR1 is SGHNT, CDR2 YENEEA. This CDR3 spans 13 amino acids.

V and J are TRBV4-3 and TRBJ2-3, with D possibly being TRBD2 (7 bases). The V end lost 8 bases, the J end lost 0 bases, and 15 bases lay between the germline ends. Germline CDR1 reads LGHNA; CDR2 reads YSLEER. The CDR3 covers 15 residues. The CDR3: CASGGGEASTDTQYF. The CDR3 nucleotides are TGCGCCAGCGGGGGGGGCGAAGCAAGCACAGATACGCAGTATTTT.

This clonotype came up many times. The gene calls are TRBV28 and TRBJ2-4; D is unclear. Between the trimmed V and J ends, which lost 7 bases and 1 base, there was a span of 8 bases. The length of the CDR3 is 13 residues. CDR1 is MDHEN, CDR2 SYDVKM, per germline. This chain's CDR3 is CASISRAKNIQYF. The CDR3 DNA is TGTGCCAGCATCTCGAGGGCCAAAAACATTCAGTACTTC.

This clonotype was seen a handful of times. The genes are TRBV20-1 and TRBJ2-5; 8 bases are shared with TRBD2. CDR3 length equals 15 residues. V gave up 4 bases and J gave up 7 bases; unmatched junction bases: 14. Per germline, CDR1 DFQATT and CDR2 SNEGSKA (reference sequence). The CDR3: CSATPYRTSWGTQYF. CDR3 in DNA: TGCAGTGCTACTCCTTATAGGACTAGCTGGGGGACCCAGTACTTC.

The rearrangement joins TRBV18 to TRBJ2-5, with TRBD2 identical over 13 bases. This CDR3 is built from 17 residues. V lost 6 bases, J lost 2 bases, and 9 bases stayed unmatched. Germline V lookup: CDR1 KGHSH, CDR2 LQKENI. CDR3 residues: CASSRWGLAGSQETQYF. CDR3 in DNA: TGTGCCAGCTCTCGATGGGGACTAGCGGGATCTCAAGAGACCCAGTACTTC.

This clonotype was seen more than once but under ten times. V gene TRBV7-9 combines with J gene TRBJ2-1; 11 bases are shared with TRBD2. Germline CDR1 is SEHNR and CDR2 is FQNEAQ (reference sequence). V lost 5 bases, J lost 5 bases, and 8 bases stayed unmatched. The CDR3 length is 16 residues. The CDR3, as DNA: TGTGCCAGCAGCGAGACCGGGACTAGCGGAAACAATGAGCAGTTCTTC. It is translated as CASSETGTSGNNEQFF.

This clonotype was counted between two and nine times. The chain joins TRBV5-1 to TRBJ1-1; D unresolved. Germline V CDR1 and CDR2: SGHRS, YFSETQ. The CDR3 spans 16 residues. Between the trimmed V and J ends, which lost 3 bases and 0 bases, there was a span of 15 bases. The CDR3 protein is CASSSVTFLLNTEAFF. In nucleotides, the CDR3 is TGCGCCAGCAGCTCCGTCACTTTTCTTCTGAACACTGAAGCTTTCTTT. Full variable domain (remainder filled in from reference TRBV5-1 and TRBJ1-1): KAGVTQTPRYLIKTRGQQVTLSCSPISGHRSVSWYQQTPGQGLQFLFEYFSETQRNKGNFPGRFSGRQFSNSRSEMNVSTLELGDSALYLCASSSVTFLLNTEAFFGQGTRLTVV.

The rearrangement joins TRBV12-3 or TRBV12-4 to TRBJ1-1; 7 bases agree with TRBD1. The CDR3 is made up of 16 amino acids. V shed 5 bases, J shed 0 bases, and the junction held 9 bases outside the gene matches. In DNA form, the CDR3 reads TGTGCCAGCAGTCTCGACAGGGAAGTCATGAACACTGAAGCTTTCTTT. Protein sequence: CASSLDREVMNTEAFF.

The sample holds a few counts of this clonotype. The rearrangement uses TRBV24-1 and TRBJ1-1; D unclear. The CDR3 is made up of 13 amino acids. With 8 bases removed from V and 0 bases from J, the gap between germline ends came to 9 bases. Germline CDR1 is KGHDR and CDR2 is SFDVKD. CDR3 in amino acids: CATMRGMNTEAFF. The CDR3 DNA reads TGTGCCACCATGCGCGGAATGAACACTGAAGCTTTCTTT.

The chain recombines TRBV3-1 with TRBJ2-7; D assignment may be TRBD1 or TRBD2 (5 bases each). The CDR3 length is 14 residues. CDR1 is LGHDT and CDR2 is YNNKEL in the germline V gene (reference sequence). Trimming removed 1 base at V and 6 bases at J, with 13 bases between. CDR3 DNA: TGTGCCAGCAGCCAAGGGGGACGGCTCGGCGAGCAGTACTTC. Encoded protein: CASSQGGRLGEQYF.

This clonotype was seen a handful of times. The rearrangement links TRBV30 to TRBJ2-2, with D perhaps being TRBD1 or TRBD2 (5 bases each). Germline V gives CDR1 GTSNPN, CDR2 SVGIG (reference sequence). V lost 5 bases and J lost 4, with 14 bases in between. The CDR3 contains 14 residues. The CDR3 region is CAWSTVRGTGELFF. In DNA form, the CDR3 reads TGTGCCTGGTCGACAGTACGGGGCACCGGGGAGCTGTTTTTT. Complete variable domain (other parts from reference TRBV30 and TRBJ2-2): SQTIHQWPATLVQPVGSPLSLECTVEGTSNPNLYWYRQAAGRGLQLLFYSVGIGQISSEVPQNLSASRPQDRQFILSSKKLLLSDSGFYLCAWSTVRGTGELFFGEGSRLTVL.

V gene TRBV29-1 combines with J gene TRBJ2-5; D might be TRBD2 (5 bases). This CDR3 is 13 amino acids long. Looked up from germline, CDR1 is SQVTM and CDR2 is ANQGSEA. The ends were cut back, 6 bases at V and 1 base at J, with 12 bases in the middle. The CDR3 DNA is TGCAGCGTATCGACTATTCTCCAAGAGACCCAGTACTTC. Protein product: CSVSTILQETQYF.

This clonotype has just a few counts. One end of the junction does not line up with germline, which may come from a read error. The chain's CDR3 is CSGESGGTEAFF. CDR3 DNA: TGCAGCGGTGAATCAGGGGGAACTGAAGCTTTCTTT. The V gene is TRBV29-1, the J gene TRBJ1-1; 7 bases agree with TRBD1. CDR1 is SQVTM, CDR2 ANQGSEA, per germline. The CDR3 runs 12 residues.